This TCR beta chain comes out of a study of shared T cell receptors in the human thymus. The CDR3 runs 17 residues. The ends were cut back, 4 bases at V and 1 base at J, with 18 bases in the middle. Germline V lookup: CDR1 LGHNA, CDR2 YNFKEQ. Using immunoSEQ multiplex PCR, the repertoire was profiled, and TCRdb retains in-frame clones only, with some absent. Of about 660,000 clones in the sample, 70% to 90% are singletons; the top ten hold 0.01%. These data were also filed under a second study, of human thymus T cells. From that paper: The thymus tissue came from resections taken during corrective heart surgery. Within thymic and blood repertoires, V and J gene usage appeared to be biased. Related research described strongly overlapping thymic repertoires in unrelated people.

This sequence originates from a boy under three years old with a congenital heart defect. The gene calls are TRBV4-2 and TRBJ2-3; possibly TRBD2 for D (5 bases). The sample was thymocytes. In nucleotides, the CDR3 is TGTGCCAGCAGCCCATCCGGCCCTGGGAGTGGCACAGATACGCAGTATTTT. Encoded protein: CASSPSGPGSGTDTQYF.